Below, 3 T cell receptor beta chains from the same sample are listed, as sequenced in a study of T cell repertoires in cytomegalovirus infection. One entry per CDR3 protein, called by TCRdb with MiXCR from the reads. The sample has over 450,000 distinct CDR3 sequences; about 11% are singletons. Sequencing was done on a sample of PBMCs. Receptor source: a human donor in good health (CMV status not recorded). Some clones in this sample may be carry-over from other donors' samples.

The chain is built from TRBV3-1 and TRBJ2-1; no clear D. Germline V gene data show CDR1 as LGHDT and CDR2 as YNNKEL (reference sequence). Trimming left V 7 bases short and J 1 base short, with 11 bases between. This CDR3 has 14 residues. CDR3 sequence reads: CASNSGESYNEQFF. Here the CDR3 DNA reads TGTGCCAGCAACTCCGGAGAATCCTACAATGAGCAGTTCTTC.

This clonotype was observed at least ten times. The CDR3 DNA sequence: TGTGCCAGCAGCTCCCGGGGGTCGGGGCAGGGCTACACCTTC. The encoded protein is CASSSRGSGQGYTF. V is TRBV6-1 and J is TRBJ1-2; possible D gene TRBD1, 5 bases. Germline V gene lookup returns CDR1 MNHNS and CDR2 SASEGT. Trimming removed 6 bases from V and 8 bases from J, with 19 bases in between. The CDR3 is made up of 14 amino acids.

This clonotype showed up many times. This chain links TRBV28 with TRBJ1-5; D not resolved. CDR1 is MDHEN and CDR2 is SYDVKM in the germline V gene. V gave up 5 bases and J gave up 3 bases, with 11 bases separating them. CDR3 length equals 14 residues. CDR3 loop: CASSPTSSNQPQHF. The CDR3 DNA is TGTGCCAGCAGTCCCACCTCGTCCAATCAGCCCCAGCATTTT.